This entry lists 12 T cell receptor beta chains sequenced from one sample in a study of CD8 T cells in ankylosing spondylitis. For these receptors, no antigen is known. From the 5' RACE reads, TCRdb called clonotypes with MiXCR, one entry per CDR3 protein. The table records 200,000 to 250,000 distinct CDR3 sequences, 15% to 20% of them present only once. General study findings and limits: Seemingly characteristic of ankylosing spondylitis blood was a TCR beta motif consisting of about 8 highly homologous variants.

Sequencing used blood, either unsorted or a sorted T cell fraction (not recorded which). These receptors all come from a male donor with ankylosing spondylitis.

This clonotype turned up a few times. The chain carries TRBV7-9 and TRBJ2-7, with 12 bases fitting TRBD2. J gave up 4 bases and V 4 bases, and 8 bases lay outside the gene matches. The CDR3 runs to 16 residues. The germline CDR1 and CDR2 sequences are SEHNR and FQNEAQ (reference sequence). The CDR3 sequence: CASSSTSGSLGYEQYF. The DNA of the CDR3 is TGTGCCAGCAGCTCGACTAGCGGGAGTCTGGGGTACGAGCAGTACTTC.

This clonotype was seen more than once but under ten times. This sequence joins TRBV20-1 and TRBJ2-1; 11 bases are a match to TRBD2. The CDR3 totals 18 residues. Per the germline V gene, CDR1 is DFQATT and CDR2 is SNEGSKA (reference sequence). Unmatched junction bases numbered 17, after V lost 6 bases and J lost 4 bases. CDR3: CSARWLAGGTDQYNEQFF. The CDR3 DNA reads as TGCAGTGCAAGGTGGCTAGCGGGAGGTACCGATCAATACAATGAGCAGTTCTTC.

This clonotype was observed a handful of times. The chain couples TRBV7-9 to TRBJ2-7; TRBD1 matches 9 bases. Germline V CDR1 and CDR2: SEHNR, FQNEAQ (reference sequence). The CDR3 is made up of 15 amino acids. V dropped 5 bases and J dropped 3; count of bases not matched to a gene: 8. DNA for the CDR3: TGTGCCAGCAGCGCTCCCGGGACAGGGTTCTACGAGCAGTACTTC. It codes for CASSAPGTGFYEQYF.

V usage is TRBV25-1 and J usage is TRBJ2-1, with TRBD1 matching 10 bases. Trimming cost V 7 bases and J 8 bases; bases outside gene matches: 8. The CDR3 spans 14 residues. Germline V gene data show CDR1 as MGHDK and CDR2 as SYGVNS. CDR3 DNA sequence: TGTGCCAGCATTCCGGGACAGGGGATCGATGAGCAGTTCTTC. Its protein is CASIPGQGIDEQFF.

The rearrangement joins TRBV24-1 to TRBJ2-5, with 11 bases fitting TRBD2. Germline loops: CDR1 KGHDR, CDR2 SFDVKD. This CDR3 has 21 residues. V was pared by 3 bases and J by 4 bases, with 21 bases of the junction left unmatched. CDR3 sequence reads: CATSDRLAGGTSSPRGETQYF. The CDR3 DNA is TGTGCCACCAGTGATAGGCTAGCGGGAGGAACCTCTTCACCTAGGGGAGAGACCCAGTACTTC.

The V gene is TRBV7-2, the J gene TRBJ2-3; possible D gene TRBD1, 5 bases. Trimming removed 1 base from V and 5 bases from J, with 16 bases in between. From germline, CDR1 is SGHTA and CDR2 FQGNSA. This CDR3 comprises 16 residues. For the CDR3, the DNA is TGTGCCAGCAGCTTAGGGCACAGGACAATGGGAGATACGCAGTATTTT. Its translation is CASSLGHRTMGDTQYF.

This sequence joins TRBV13 and TRBJ1-1; no clear D. This CDR3 has 15 residues. V was pared by 5 bases and J by 0 bases, with 13 bases between. Germline CDR1 and CDR2: PRHDT and FYEKMQ (reference sequence). The chain's CDR3 is CASSVEAGMNTEAFF. CDR3 nucleotides: TGTGCCAGCAGCGTAGAGGCGGGAATGAACACTGAAGCTTTCTTT.

The chain joins TRBV7-9 to TRBJ2-1; D not resolved. V shed 1 base and J shed 10 bases, with 20 bases lying between them. In germline, CDR1 is SEHNR, CDR2 FQNEAQ (reference sequence). CDR3 length equals 16 residues. The CDR3 bases are TGTGCCAGCAGCTTAGGTAGAGAGTTGGGGTTCGGGGAGCAGTTCTTC. Amino acid sequence: CASSLGRELGFGEQFF.

This clonotype has more than one count but fewer than ten. The V call is TRBV9, the J call TRBJ1-2; 7 nucleotides agree with TRBD1. The CDR3 is 14 residues long. Germline V CDR1 and CDR2: SGDLS, YYNGEE. J gave up 4 bases and V 1 base, and 4 bases lay outside the gene matches. For the CDR3, the DNA is TGTGCCAGCAGCGTAAGTAGGACAGGCTATGGCTACACCTTC. It specifies CASSVSRTGYGYTF. Based on the CDR3 plus reference TRBV9 and TRBJ1-2, the full variable domain is DSGVTQTPKHLITATGQRVTLRCSPRSGDLSVYWYQQSLDQGLQFLIQYYNGEERAKGNILERFSAQQFPDLHSELNLSSLELGDSALYFCASSVSRTGYGYTFGSGTRLTVV.

The rearrangement joins TRBV12-3 or TRBV12-4 to TRBJ2-3, with a weak D call TRBD2 (5 bases). The CDR3 runs 13 residues. Deletions cut 3 bases from V and 6 bases from J, with 10 bases between. CDR3 residues: CASSLLEADTQYF. The CDR3 DNA reads as TGTGCCAGCAGTTTGCTGGAGGCCGATACGCAGTATTTT.

There are a few counts of this clonotype. CDR3 DNA: TGTGCCAGCAGTACCCGTCAGGGGTGGAACTATGGCTACACCTTC. Its translation: CASSTRQGWNYGYTF. The rearrangement uses TRBV28 and TRBJ1-2, with D perhaps matching TRBD1 (6 bases). This CDR3 is built from 15 residues. The V end lost 5 bases, the J end lost 2 bases, and 15 bases lay between the germline ends. From germline, CDR1 is MDHEN and CDR2 SYDVKM.

This sequence joins TRBV5-1 and TRBJ1-1; TRBD1 matches 7 bases. The length of the CDR3 is 16 residues. Per germline, CDR1 SGHRS and CDR2 YFSETQ. With V trimmed by 4 bases and J by 3 bases, 12 bases remained unmatched. Here the CDR3 reads CASSLWGTAGDTEAFF. The CDR3 region has the DNA TGCGCCAGCAGCCTGTGGGGGACAGCCGGGGACACTGAAGCTTTCTTT.